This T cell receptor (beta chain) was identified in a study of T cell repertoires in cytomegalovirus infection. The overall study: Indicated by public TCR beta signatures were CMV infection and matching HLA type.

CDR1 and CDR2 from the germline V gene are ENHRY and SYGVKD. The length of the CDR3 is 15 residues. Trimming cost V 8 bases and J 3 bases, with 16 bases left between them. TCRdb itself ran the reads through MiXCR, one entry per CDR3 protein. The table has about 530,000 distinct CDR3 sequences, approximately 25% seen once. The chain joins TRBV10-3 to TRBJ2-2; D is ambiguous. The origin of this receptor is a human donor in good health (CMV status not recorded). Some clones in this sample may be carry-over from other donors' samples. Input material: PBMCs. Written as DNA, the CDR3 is TGTGCCATCCAACAAACCGGGCCAGACACCGGGGAGCTGTTTTTT. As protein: CAIQQTGPDTGELFF.